This TCR beta chain was obtained from a study of control samples from healthy donors and cancer patients (TCRdb year 2020). In regard to this clone: Its recognized antigen is unknown. Base qualities are not provided; no much larger clone lies one nucleotide away.

From its cysteine to its phenylalanine, the CDR3 spans 13 amino acids. Here the CDR3 DNA is all that survives: 39 bases in frame from base 1. Unmatched junction bases come to 0, with V trimmed by 4 bases and J by 1 base. CDR1 and CDR2, looked up from the germline V gene, are SGHVS and FQNEAQ. Library construction relied on the immunoSEQ multiplex PCR assay. TCRdb carries this immuneACCESS record with in-frame sequences only. Its versions omit some clonotypes, under half of them owing to an unresolved V gene in the studies checked, with the rest unexplained. The sample profile shows about 89,000 clones; 85% to 90% of them were found once. The ten top clones hold approximately 2.1% of the sample.

The clonotype originates from a middle-aged woman in good health. Material for sequencing was blood. The chain joins TRBV7-8 to TRBJ1-1; TRBD1 matches 7 bases in the middle. The DNA sequence is TGTGCCAGCAGCTGGACAGGGAACACTGAAGCTTTCTTT. This is translated as CASSWTGNTEAFF.